A single T cell receptor beta chain is shown here with its context. Its antigen remains unidentified. One entry per CDR3 protein results from TCRdb running MiXCR on the reads. The table lists around 230,000 distinct CDR3 sequences, around 35% of them singletons, with roughly three fifths in the top ten. This specimen comes from a study of T cell repertoires in cytomegalovirus infection. Germline V lookup: CDR1 SGHVS, CDR2 FNYEAQ. Deletions cut 9 bases from V and 4 bases from J, with 19 bases between. This CDR3 has 15 amino acids. Study-level results: Across the ex vivo response, the dominant clonotypes were HLA-C-restricted CMV-specific TCR beta clonotypes.

The chain has TRBV7-6 and TRBJ1-5, with D perhaps TRBD1 (5 bases). This receptor was identified in a human donor in good health (CMV status not recorded). Some clones in this sample may be carry-over from other donors' samples. Sequenced here: CD8+ T cells from cultured PBMCs, sampled from culture after CMV antigen stimulation. The CDR3 reads CARSDRDRPNQPQHF. As DNA, the CDR3 is TGTGCCAGAAGCGACCGGGACCGGCCAAATCAGCCCCAGCATTTT.